One sample yielded the 7 T cell receptor beta chains listed below, sequenced in a study of blood T cells in healthy people across ages. Together with a sample-barcoded 5' primer, a J-beta primer mix was included in a second PCR lasting roughly 7 to 11 cycles. TCRdb re-analysed the 5' RACE reads in MiXCR, keeping a single row per CDR3 protein. This table has approximately 880,000 distinct CDR3 sequences, about 44% appearing once. The specimen was blood. The origin of the receptors is a man aged 25-40 years in good health.

This clonotype was seen only a few times. V is TRBV4-3 and J is TRBJ2-5; 8 bases fit TRBD2. This CDR3 has 15 residues. Germline CDR1 and CDR2: LGHNA and YSLEER. Unmatched junction bases numbered 4, after V lost 0 bases and J lost 4 bases. The CDR3 DNA follows: TGCGCCAGCAGCCAAGATCCGGGGGGGCGAGAGACCCAGTACTTC. This encodes CASSQDPGGRETQYF.

This clonotype was seen at least ten times. The chain uses TRBV12-3 or TRBV12-4 and TRBJ1-2; maybe TRBD1 (5 bases). This CDR3 comprises 16 residues. The V and J ends lost 6 bases and 3 bases respectively, with 20 bases between them. The CDR3 loop reads CASSPRGAGSHYGYTF. CDR3 nucleotide sequence: TGTGCCAGCAGCCCCCGCGGGGCAGGGTCACACTATGGCTACACCTTC.

This sequence joins TRBV4-3 and TRBJ2-1, with TRBD1 as a possible D gene (6 bases). In germline, CDR1 is LGHNA, CDR2 YSLEER. There are 14 residues in the CDR3. The V end was cut by 2 bases, the J end by 12 bases, with 17 bases between. In DNA, the CDR3 is TGCGCCAGCAGCCAAAGGACAGCTCTGGATTTGCAGTTCTTC. It translates to CASSQRTALDLQFF.

The J gene is TRBJ2-7, the V gene TRBV30; 8 bases match TRBD1. This CDR3 contains 14 residues. Germline V gene data show CDR1 as GTSNPN and CDR2 as SVGIG (reference sequence). Trimming cost V 1 base and J 4 bases; bases outside gene matches: 6. This CDR3 is CAWSARDRLYEQYF. Here the CDR3 DNA reads TGTGCCTGGAGTGCCCGGGACAGGCTATACGAGCAGTACTTC.

This chain uses TRBV20-1 with TRBJ2-7; D gene ambiguous. The CDR3 extends over 15 amino acids. Trimming took 0 bases from V and 7 from J, leaving 19 bases between them. Germline loops: CDR1 DFQATT, CDR2 SNEGSKA (reference sequence). The CDR3 coding sequence is TGCAGTGCTAGAGAGACGACAAGCTCCTACAATGAGCAGTACTTC. Translation gives CSARETTSSYNEQYF.

This clonotype was seen a handful of times. The chain couples TRBV6-5 to TRBJ2-5, with D perhaps matching TRBD1 or TRBD2 (5 bases each). The V end was cut by 7 bases, the J end by 1 base, with 13 bases between. The CDR3 extends over 14 amino acids. Germline assignment: CDR1 MNHEY and CDR2 SVGAGI. CDR3 loop: CASTPGGPQETQYF. DNA of the CDR3: TGTGCCAGCACCCCTGGGGGACCCCAAGAGACCCAGTACTTC.

The gene calls are TRBV5-1 and TRBJ2-5, with 7 bases identical to TRBD1. Germline trimming cut 2 bases from V and 4 bases from J; bases unmatched to any gene: 29. Germline V lookup: CDR1 SGHRS, CDR2 YFSETQ. The CDR3 runs 22 residues. CDR3 protein: CASSLPPDRRPTTLGISETQYF. The CDR3 region has the DNA TGCGCCAGCAGCTTACCTCCGGACAGGCGACCGACTACCCTCGGTATATCAGAGACCCAGTACTTC.